The 13 T cell receptor beta chains below come from one sample, sequenced in a study of shared clonotypes between healthy human individuals. Naive CD8 cells comprised CD45RO-negative, CCR7-positively selected cells, excluding terminally differentiated effector memory CD45RA+ cells. Data came from immunoSEQ multiplex PCR; TCRdb stores just in-frame clones and leaves some out. This sample carries millions of clones, roughly 95% of them seen once, and the ten largest clones take 1.1%. The material sequenced was naive CD8+ T cells sorted from blood. The origin of the receptors is a man younger than 35 in good health.

This chain uses TRBV15 with TRBJ1-2; perhaps TRBD1 as D (6 bases). Germline loops: CDR1 LNHNV, CDR2 YYDKDF (reference sequence). V lost 0 bases and J lost 8, with 19 bases in between. The CDR3 runs 16 residues. CDR3 sequence (DNA): TGTGCCACCAGCAGAGATCCGGGGGCGTCACCGGAAGGCTACACCTTC. Translating it yields CATSRDPGASPEGYTF.

The chain combines TRBV5-1 with TRBJ2-7, with D tentatively TRBD2 (5 bases). The CDR3 consists of 15 residues. The V gene's germline CDR1 is SGHRS and CDR2 YFSETQ. Deletions cut 1 base from V and 3 bases from J, with 14 bases between. The CDR3 coding sequence is TGCGCCAGCAGCTTGTCTTCCGGCGGGTTCTACGAGCAGTACTTC. Translated, it gives CASSLSSGGFYEQYF.

The genes are TRBV5-4 and TRBJ2-3; TRBD1 is a possible D gene (6 bases). Trimming pared 3 bases from V and 4 bases from J, leaving 12 bases between. The V gene's germline CDR1 is SGHNT and CDR2 YYREEE (reference sequence). The CDR3 covers 14 residues. DNA for the CDR3: TGTGCCAGCAGCTGGGATGGGGGCCCAGATACGCAGTATTTT. Translation: CASSWDGGPDTQYF.

V usage is TRBV7-9 and J usage is TRBJ1-1, with D tentatively TRBD1 (5 bases). Between the trimmed V and J ends, which lost 7 bases and 3 bases, there was a span of 15 bases. The CDR3 totals 14 residues. Germline V gene sequence: CDR1 SEHNR, CDR2 FQNEAQ (reference sequence). DNA of the CDR3: TGTGCCAGCACCCCGGGGGGGACGGACACTGAAGCTTTCTTT. Translating it yields CASTPGGTDTEAFF.

The V call is TRBV28, the J call TRBJ2-2; no firm D call. This CDR3 contains 15 residues. Per the germline V gene, CDR1 is MDHEN and CDR2 is SYDVKM. Trimming shortened V by 5 bases and J by 6 bases, and 16 bases separated the two germline ends. The CDR3, as DNA: TGTGCCAGCAGTCCCAGGCAAATATGGGCCGGGGAGCTGTTTTTT. This encodes CASSPRQIWAGELFF. Filled out from reference TRBV28 and TRBJ2-2, the complete variable domain reads DVKVTQSSRYLVKRTGEKVFLECVQDMDHENMFWYRQDPGLGLRLIYFSYDVKMKEKGDIPEGYSVSREKKERFSLILESASTNQTSMYLCASSPRQIWAGELFFGEGSRLTVL.

This rearrangement joins TRBV7-9 to TRBJ2-3, with D unclear. Germline CDR1 is SEHNR and CDR2 is FQNEAQ (reference sequence). The CDR3 has 14 amino acids. V dropped 5 bases and J dropped 0 bases, with 9 bases sitting between them. The CDR3 region is CASSPPFSTDTQYF. The CDR3 region has the DNA TGTGCCAGCAGCCCCCCTTTTAGCACAGATACGCAGTATTTT.

V usage is TRBV11-2 and J usage is TRBJ1-5, with 7 positions matching TRBD1. This CDR3 is 17 amino acids long. The V gene's germline CDR1 is SGHAT and CDR2 FQNNGV. V shed 1 base and J 5 bases; nucleotides not matched to a gene: 11. The CDR3 bases are TGTGCCAGCAGCTTAGTGGTGGGGACAGAGGAGGATCAGCCCCAGCATTTT. Translating gives CASSLVVGTEEDQPQHF. Full variable domain (outside the CDR3, taken from reference TRBV11-2 and TRBJ1-5): EAGVAQSPRYKIIEKRQSVAFWCNPISGHATLYWYQQILGQGPKLLIQFQNNGVVDDSQLPKDRFSAERLKGVDSTLKIQPAKLEDSAVYLCASSLVVGTEEDQPQHFGDGTRLSIL.

This clone was counted a single time. The V gene is TRBV27, the J gene TRBJ2-2, with 7 nucleotides matching TRBD1. J gave up 5 bases and V 3 bases, and 3 bases lay outside the gene matches. This CDR3 is built from 14 residues. Germline V gives CDR1 MNHEY, CDR2 SMNVEV (reference sequence). The chain's CDR3 is CASSFGQATGELFF. For the CDR3, the DNA is TGTGCCAGCAGTTTCGGACAGGCAACCGGGGAGCTGTTTTTT.

The chain combines TRBV6-1 with TRBJ2-1; 8 nucleotides align to TRBD2. J was trimmed by 6 bases and V by 3 bases; bases with no gene match: 13. This CDR3 comprises 17 residues. The germline V gene has CDR1 MNHNS and CDR2 SASEGT. CDR3 region: CASSEVRGGTRPNEQFF. CDR3 nucleotide sequence: TGTGCCAGCAGTGAGGTACGGGGGGGTACACGCCCCAATGAGCAGTTCTTC.

This chain uses TRBV30 with TRBJ1-3, with D unresolved. CDR1 is GTSNPN, CDR2 SVGIG, per germline (reference sequence). Trimming shortened V by 0 bases and J by 0 bases, and 6 bases separated the two germline ends. The CDR3 has 14 amino acids. The CDR3 DNA reads as TGTGCCTGGAGTGTACCGACCTCTGGAAACACCATATATTTT. It is translated as CAWSVPTSGNTIYF.

The chain carries TRBV28 and TRBJ1-2, with 8 bases lining up with TRBD1. The CDR3 length is 13 residues. Germline assignment: CDR1 MDHEN and CDR2 SYDVKM. Germline trimming cut 5 bases from V and 7 bases from J; bases unmatched to any gene: 6. The CDR3 DNA is TGTGCCAGCAGTGCGTACAGGGGGGGTGGCTACACCTTC. Residues: CASSAYRGGGYTF.

The rearrangement links TRBV9 to TRBJ2-2; no definite D call. CDR3 size: 15 residues. V was trimmed by 3 bases and J by 5 bases, leaving 14 bases between them. From germline, CDR1 is SGDLS and CDR2 YYNGEE. The CDR3 sequence: CASSGKSPETGELFF. CDR3 nucleotide sequence: TGTGCCAGCAGCGGAAAGTCTCCCGAGACCGGGGAGCTGTTTTTT.

V is TRBV9 and J is TRBJ2-1; 9 bases are a match to TRBD2. Looked up from germline, CDR1 is SGDLS and CDR2 is YYNGEE. With V trimmed by 3 bases and J by 8 bases, 9 bases remained unmatched. The length of the CDR3 is 15 residues. The CDR3 DNA reads TGTGCCAGCAGCGGGGGACTAGCACCGGCGGATGAGCAGTTCTTC. It encodes CASSGGLAPADEQFF.